This T cell receptor beta chain was captured by sequencing in a study of shared clonotypes between healthy human individuals (dated by TCRdb to about 2020). About the study as a whole: Three men and two women, aged 18 to 49 years, made up the cohort. For each donor, CD4 naive and CD4 memory were each given three plates, CD8 naive was given two plates, and CD8 memory was given one plate. To estimate repertoire size and how much clonotypes are shared between individuals, the study performed deep sequencing of blood TCR repertoires from a few healthy adults. To increase sequencing depth and limit assay-specific biases, different laboratories used diverse techniques to prepare libraries and sequence TCR repertoires. Per donor, leukapheresis produced somewhere between about 0.9 and 10 billion PBMCs.

CDR1 and CDR2 were assigned from the germline V gene as SNHLY and FYNNEI. The CDR3 has 15 amino acids, counting the end cysteine and phenylalanine. The only DNA kept is the CDR3, 45 bases in frame from the first base. Compared with germline, V lacks 6 bases and J lacks 4 bases; bases without a gene match: 10. Donors were healthy HIV-negative adults with no recently reported acute infections or vaccinations. All donors were Caucasian adults living in Nashville, Tennessee, USA. Magnetic negative selection was used to enrich CD4+ T cells, after which naive cells were positively selected on CD45RA and the negative fraction became the memory subset. After blood collection by leukapheresis, PBMCs were isolated using Ficoll-Histopaque density gradient centrifugation and then cryopreserved in the vapor phase of liquid nitrogen. Analytical flow cytometry was used to check the purity and quantity of every magnetically sorted T cell population. Genomic DNA was isolated from each sorted fraction and quantified by UV absorbance on a Nanodrop 2000c.

General findings and caveats noted by the study authors: Pairwise subsampling indicated that sequencing depth was expected to affect the degree of clonotype sharing among donors. Naive subsets generally had larger estimated clonotype richness than memory subsets did. Sampling was limited to blood, and TCR repertoires in tissue likely differ from TCR repertoires in blood. When several donors were compared, the shared fraction of clonotypes was about 5% for naive CD4, less than 4% for naive CD8, roughly 2.3% for memory CD4, and 0.3% to 0.5% for memory CD8. The genetic and exposure-history diversity represented was limited by the small number of donors. Clonotypes shared by all four sorted-subset donors showed higher generation probabilities than non-shared clonotypes. Incomplete sequencing was indicated by rarefaction of sorted-subset datasets, despite the large sequencing depth.

A word on this clone: The antigen it binds to is not known. No base quality information exists; no much larger clone differs at one position.

Using the deep immunoSEQ assay, multiplex PCR amplified TCR CDR3 regions from genomic DNA. Genomic DNA extracted from each cell subset was distributed evenly over all wells of several immunoSEQ 96-well plates, and each plate served as one replicate. For sorted subsets, 200 to 250 ng genomic DNA, equal to 30,000 to 35,000 T cell genomes, was loaded into each replicate PCR. The purified libraries were quantified using a Qubit 3.0 fluorometer, sized with a Bioanalyzer 2100, and then quantified again using the KAPA Library Quantification kit. Each immunoSEQ 96-well plate was sequenced on its own single-read 150-cycle Illumina NextSeq 550 flow cell. The authors processed their data as follows. Because the immunoSEQ output held only junctional sequences and lacked quality scores, the filtering could not match the filtering applied to full-length reads. To assign V/J genes and CDR3, sequences were annotated using PyIR, a Python wrapper for IgBLAST v1.9, with IMGT germline references. Reads were removed for weak V/J assignments (E-value above 1e-6), missing CDR3, stop codons, out-of-frame junctions, or ambiguous translated residues. A V3J clonotype was defined by an identical inferred V gene, J gene, and CDR3 amino acid sequence. Percentage overlap between repertoires was computed as shared unique clonotypes divided by the size of the smaller repertoire. Three approaches were used to assess repertoire richness: RTK rarefaction, the Chao1 estimator, and Recon v2.1 estimates of unobserved clonotypes. Generation probabilities for all TCRbeta clonotypes obtained by the gDNA method from a handful of donors were computed using OLGA. Sourced from immuneACCESS, this table was stored by TCRdb with only in-frame sequences that have V and J called. A share of the clones is absent; for the studies checked, an unresolved V gene accounts for under half, and the remainder has no known explanation. The V and J calls and clone size are taken from that table; D and trimming were inferred from the DNA. Recorded for this sample are over a million clones; 95% to 97% of them occurred a single time. 1.2% of the sample comes from the top ten.

The TCR originated in a man aged 30 to 39 in good health. Here the chain combines TRBV2 and TRBJ1-1, with TRBD1 identical over 8 junction bases. Sample: naive CD4+ T cells sorted from blood. This specimen's cell subset or site label, per the study, means: CD45RA+ positively selected. This receptor carries the CDR3 CASRIRQGAITEAFF. The DNA sequence is given as TGTGCCAGCAGGATTAGGCAGGGGGCCATCACTGAAGCTTTCTTT.